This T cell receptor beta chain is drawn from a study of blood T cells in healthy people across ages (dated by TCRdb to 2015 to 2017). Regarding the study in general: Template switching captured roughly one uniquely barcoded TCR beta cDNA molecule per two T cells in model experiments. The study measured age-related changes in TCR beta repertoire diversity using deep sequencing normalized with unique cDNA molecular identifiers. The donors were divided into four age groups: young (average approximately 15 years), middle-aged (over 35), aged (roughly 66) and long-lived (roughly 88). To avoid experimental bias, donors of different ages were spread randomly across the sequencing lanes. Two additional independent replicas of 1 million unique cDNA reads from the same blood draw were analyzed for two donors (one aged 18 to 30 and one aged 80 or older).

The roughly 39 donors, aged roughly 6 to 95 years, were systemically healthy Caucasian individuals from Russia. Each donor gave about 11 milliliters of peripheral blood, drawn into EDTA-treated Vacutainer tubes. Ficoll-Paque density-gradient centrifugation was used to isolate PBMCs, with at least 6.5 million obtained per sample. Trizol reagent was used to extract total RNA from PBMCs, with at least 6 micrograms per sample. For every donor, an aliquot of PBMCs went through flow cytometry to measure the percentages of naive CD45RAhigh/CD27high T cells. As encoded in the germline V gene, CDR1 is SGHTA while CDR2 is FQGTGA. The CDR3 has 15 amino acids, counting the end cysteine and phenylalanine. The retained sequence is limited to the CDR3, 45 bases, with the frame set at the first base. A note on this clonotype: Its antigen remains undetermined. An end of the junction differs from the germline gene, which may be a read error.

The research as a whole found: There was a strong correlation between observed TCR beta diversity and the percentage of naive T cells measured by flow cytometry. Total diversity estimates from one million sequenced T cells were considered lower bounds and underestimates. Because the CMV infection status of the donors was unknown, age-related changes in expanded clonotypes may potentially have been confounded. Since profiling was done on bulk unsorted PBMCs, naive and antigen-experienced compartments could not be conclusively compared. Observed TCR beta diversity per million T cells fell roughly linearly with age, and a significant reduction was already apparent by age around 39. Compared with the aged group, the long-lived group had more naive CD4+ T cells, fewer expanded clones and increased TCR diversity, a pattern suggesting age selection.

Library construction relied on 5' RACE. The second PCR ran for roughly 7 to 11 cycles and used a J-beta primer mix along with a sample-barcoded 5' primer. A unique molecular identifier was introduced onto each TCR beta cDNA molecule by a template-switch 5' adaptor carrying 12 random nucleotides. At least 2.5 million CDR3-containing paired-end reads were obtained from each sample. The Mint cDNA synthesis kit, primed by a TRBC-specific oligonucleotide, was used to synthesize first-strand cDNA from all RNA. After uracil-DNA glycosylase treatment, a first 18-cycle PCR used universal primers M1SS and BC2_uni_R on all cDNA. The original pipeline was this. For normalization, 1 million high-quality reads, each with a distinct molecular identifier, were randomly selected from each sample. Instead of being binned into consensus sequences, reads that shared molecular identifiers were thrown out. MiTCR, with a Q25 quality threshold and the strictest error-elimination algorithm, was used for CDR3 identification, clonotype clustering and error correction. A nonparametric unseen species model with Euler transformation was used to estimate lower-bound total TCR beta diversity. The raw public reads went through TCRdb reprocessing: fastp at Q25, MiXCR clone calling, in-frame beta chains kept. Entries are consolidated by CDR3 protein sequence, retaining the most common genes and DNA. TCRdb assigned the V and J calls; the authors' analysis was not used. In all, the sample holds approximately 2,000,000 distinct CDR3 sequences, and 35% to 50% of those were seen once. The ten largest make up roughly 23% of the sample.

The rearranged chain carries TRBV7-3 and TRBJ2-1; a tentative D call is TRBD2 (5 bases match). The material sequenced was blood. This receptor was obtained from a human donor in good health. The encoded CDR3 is CAGSFDSVQNNEQFF. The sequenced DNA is TGTGCCGGCAGCTTCGATAGCGTTCAGAACAATGAGCAGTTCTTC.